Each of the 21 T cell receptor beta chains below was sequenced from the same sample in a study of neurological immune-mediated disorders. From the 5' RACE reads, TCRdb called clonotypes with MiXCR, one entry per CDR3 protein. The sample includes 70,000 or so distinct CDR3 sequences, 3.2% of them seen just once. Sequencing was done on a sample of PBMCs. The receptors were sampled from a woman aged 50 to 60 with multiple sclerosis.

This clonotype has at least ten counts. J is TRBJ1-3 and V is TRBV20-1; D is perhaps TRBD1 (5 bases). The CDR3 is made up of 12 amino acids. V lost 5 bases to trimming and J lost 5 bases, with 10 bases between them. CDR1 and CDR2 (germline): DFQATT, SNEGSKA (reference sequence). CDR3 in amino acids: CSAGGVRNTIYF. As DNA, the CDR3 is TGCAGTGCTGGGGGGGTTAGAAACACCATATATTTT.

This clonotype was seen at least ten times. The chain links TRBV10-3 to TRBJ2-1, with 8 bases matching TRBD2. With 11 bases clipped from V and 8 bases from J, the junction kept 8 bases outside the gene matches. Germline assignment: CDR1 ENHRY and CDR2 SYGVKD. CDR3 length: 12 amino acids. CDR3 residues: CAVRRGEDEQFF. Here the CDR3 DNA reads TGTGCCGTCCGGCGGGGGGAGGATGAGCAGTTCTTC.

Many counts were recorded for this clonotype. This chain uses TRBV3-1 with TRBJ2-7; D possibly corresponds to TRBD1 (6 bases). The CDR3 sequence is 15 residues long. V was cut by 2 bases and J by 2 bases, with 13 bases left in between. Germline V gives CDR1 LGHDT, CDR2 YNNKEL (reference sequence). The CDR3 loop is CASSQTGIGTYEQYF. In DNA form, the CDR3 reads TGTGCCAGCAGCCAAACAGGGATTGGAACCTACGAGCAGTACTTC.

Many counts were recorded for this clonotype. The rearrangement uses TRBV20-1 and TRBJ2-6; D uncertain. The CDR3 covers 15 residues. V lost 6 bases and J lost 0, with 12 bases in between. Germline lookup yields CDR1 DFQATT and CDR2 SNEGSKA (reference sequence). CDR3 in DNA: TGCAGTGCAAGGAGTGTATACTCTGGGGCCAACGTCCTGACTTTC. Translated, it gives CSARSVYSGANVLTF.

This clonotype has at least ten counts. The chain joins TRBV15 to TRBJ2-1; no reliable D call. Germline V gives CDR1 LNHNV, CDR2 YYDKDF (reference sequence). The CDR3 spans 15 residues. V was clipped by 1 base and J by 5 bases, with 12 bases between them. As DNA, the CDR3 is TGTGCCACCAGCAGAGCTTGGCTGGGGAACAATGAGCAGTTCTTC. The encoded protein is CATSRAWLGNNEQFF.

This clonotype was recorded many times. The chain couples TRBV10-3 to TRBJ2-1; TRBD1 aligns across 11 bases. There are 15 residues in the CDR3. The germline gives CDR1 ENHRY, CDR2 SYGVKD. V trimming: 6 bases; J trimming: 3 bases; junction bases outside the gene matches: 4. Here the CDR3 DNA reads TGTGCCATCAGAAGGACAGGGGGCGTCTACAATGAGCAGTTCTTC. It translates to CAIRRTGGVYNEQFF.

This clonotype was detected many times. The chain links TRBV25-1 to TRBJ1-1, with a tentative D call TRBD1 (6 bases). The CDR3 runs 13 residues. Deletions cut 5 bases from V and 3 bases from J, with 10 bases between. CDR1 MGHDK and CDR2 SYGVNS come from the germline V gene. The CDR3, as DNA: TGTGCCAGCAGTACAGGGATGGACACTGAAGCTTTCTTT. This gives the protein CASSTGMDTEAFF.

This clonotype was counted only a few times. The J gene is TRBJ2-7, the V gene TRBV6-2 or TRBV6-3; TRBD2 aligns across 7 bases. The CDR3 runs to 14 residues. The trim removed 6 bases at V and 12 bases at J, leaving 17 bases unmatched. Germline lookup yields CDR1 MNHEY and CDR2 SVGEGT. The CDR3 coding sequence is TGTGCCAGCAGCCTCGCTCCCTTAGCGGGCCCCCGGTACGTC. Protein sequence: CASSLAPLAGPRYV.

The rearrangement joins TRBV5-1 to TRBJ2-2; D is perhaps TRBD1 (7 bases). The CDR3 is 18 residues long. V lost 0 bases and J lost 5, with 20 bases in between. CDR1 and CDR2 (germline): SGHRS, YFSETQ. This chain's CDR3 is CASSLAGGGGGRTGELFF. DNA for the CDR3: TGCGCCAGCAGCTTGGCTGGTGGAGGGGGCGGTCGGACCGGGGAGCTGTTTTTT.

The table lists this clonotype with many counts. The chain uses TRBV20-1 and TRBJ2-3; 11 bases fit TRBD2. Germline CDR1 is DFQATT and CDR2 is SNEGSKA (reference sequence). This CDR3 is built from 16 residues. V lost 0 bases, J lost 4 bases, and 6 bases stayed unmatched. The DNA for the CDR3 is TGCAGTGCTAGAGATATAGCGGGGGGGATTTCAGATACGCAGTATTTT. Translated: CSARDIAGGISDTQYF.

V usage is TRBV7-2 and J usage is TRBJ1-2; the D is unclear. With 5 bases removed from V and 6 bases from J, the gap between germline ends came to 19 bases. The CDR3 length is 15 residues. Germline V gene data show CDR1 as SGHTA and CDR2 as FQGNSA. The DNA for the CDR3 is TGTGCCAGCAGCCCCACCGGGTTGAGGGAGGATGGCTACACCTTC. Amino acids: CASSPTGLREDGYTF.

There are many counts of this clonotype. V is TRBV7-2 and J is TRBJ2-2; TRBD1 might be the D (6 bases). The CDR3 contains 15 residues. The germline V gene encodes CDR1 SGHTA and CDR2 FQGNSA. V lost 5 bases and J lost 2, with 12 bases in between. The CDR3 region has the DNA TGTGCCAGCAGCCCCGGACAGAGAAACACCGGGGAGCTGTTTTTT. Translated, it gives CASSPGQRNTGELFF.

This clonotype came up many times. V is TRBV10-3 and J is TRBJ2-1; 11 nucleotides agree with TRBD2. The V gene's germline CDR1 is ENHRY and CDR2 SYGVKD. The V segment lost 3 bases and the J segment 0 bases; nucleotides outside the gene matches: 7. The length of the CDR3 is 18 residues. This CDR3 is CAISDRLAGGLSYNEQFF. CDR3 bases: TGTGCCATCAGTGATCGGCTAGCGGGGGGTCTCTCCTACAATGAGCAGTTCTTC.

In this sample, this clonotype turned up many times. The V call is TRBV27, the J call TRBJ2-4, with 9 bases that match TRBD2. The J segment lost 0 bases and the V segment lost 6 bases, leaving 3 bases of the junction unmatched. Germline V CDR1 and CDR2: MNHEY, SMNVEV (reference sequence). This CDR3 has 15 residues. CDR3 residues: CASRTSGLAKNIQYF. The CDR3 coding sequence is TGTGCCAGCAGGACTAGCGGTCTAGCCAAAAACATTCAGTACTTC.

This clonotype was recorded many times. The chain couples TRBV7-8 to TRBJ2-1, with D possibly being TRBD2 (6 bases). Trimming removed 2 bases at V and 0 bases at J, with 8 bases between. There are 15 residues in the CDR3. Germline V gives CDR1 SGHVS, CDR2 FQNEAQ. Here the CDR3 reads CASSLRRGSYNEQFF. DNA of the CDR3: TGTGCCAGCAGCTTAAGGAGGGGCTCCTACAATGAGCAGTTCTTC.

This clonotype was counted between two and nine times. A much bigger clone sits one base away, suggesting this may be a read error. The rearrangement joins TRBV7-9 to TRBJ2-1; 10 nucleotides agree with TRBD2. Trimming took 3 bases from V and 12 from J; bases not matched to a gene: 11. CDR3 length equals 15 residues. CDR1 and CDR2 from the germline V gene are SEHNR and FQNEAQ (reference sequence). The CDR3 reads CASSFLAGVTYAQFF. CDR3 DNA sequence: TGTGCCAGCAGCTTTCTAGCGGGAGTTACCTATGCGCAGTTCTTC.

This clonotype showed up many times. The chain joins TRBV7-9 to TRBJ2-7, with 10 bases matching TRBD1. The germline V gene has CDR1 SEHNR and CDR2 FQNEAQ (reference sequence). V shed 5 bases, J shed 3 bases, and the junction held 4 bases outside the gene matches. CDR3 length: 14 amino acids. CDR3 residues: CASSGGQGVYEQYV. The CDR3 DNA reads TGTGCCAGCAGCGGAGGACAGGGGGTCTACGAGCAGTACGTC.

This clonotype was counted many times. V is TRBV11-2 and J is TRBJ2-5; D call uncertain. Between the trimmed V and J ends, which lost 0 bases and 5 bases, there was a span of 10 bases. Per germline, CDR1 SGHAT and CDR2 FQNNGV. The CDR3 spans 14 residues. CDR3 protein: CASSLELLGETQYF. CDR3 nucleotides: TGTGCCAGCAGCTTAGAACTGCTGGGGGAGACCCAGTACTTC.

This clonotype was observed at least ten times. The CDR3 DNA is TGTGCCAGCAGCTTGGAGGGGCGACTAGTGGGGGGCTCCTACAATGAGCAGTTCTTC. Protein product: CASSLEGRLVGGSYNEQFF. This sequence joins TRBV5-5 and TRBJ2-1; possibly TRBD2 for D (6 bases). The germline gives CDR1 SGHKS, CDR2 YYEKEE (reference sequence). The CDR3 is 19 residues long. Trimming removed 0 bases from V and 0 bases from J, with 19 bases in between.

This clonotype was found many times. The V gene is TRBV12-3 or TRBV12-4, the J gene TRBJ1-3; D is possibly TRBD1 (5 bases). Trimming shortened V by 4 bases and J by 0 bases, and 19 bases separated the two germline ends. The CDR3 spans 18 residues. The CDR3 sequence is CASSSQYSGLNSGNTIYF. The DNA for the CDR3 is TGTGCCAGCAGTTCACAATACTCGGGACTGAACTCTGGAAACACCATATATTTT.

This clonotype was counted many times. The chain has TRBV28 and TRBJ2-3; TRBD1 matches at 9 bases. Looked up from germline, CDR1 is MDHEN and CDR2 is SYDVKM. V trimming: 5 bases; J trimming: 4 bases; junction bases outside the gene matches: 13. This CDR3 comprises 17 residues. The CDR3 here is CASSGGTGGLEADTQYF. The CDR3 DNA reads TGTGCCAGCAGTGGGGGTACAGGGGGCTTGGAGGCAGATACGCAGTATTTT.